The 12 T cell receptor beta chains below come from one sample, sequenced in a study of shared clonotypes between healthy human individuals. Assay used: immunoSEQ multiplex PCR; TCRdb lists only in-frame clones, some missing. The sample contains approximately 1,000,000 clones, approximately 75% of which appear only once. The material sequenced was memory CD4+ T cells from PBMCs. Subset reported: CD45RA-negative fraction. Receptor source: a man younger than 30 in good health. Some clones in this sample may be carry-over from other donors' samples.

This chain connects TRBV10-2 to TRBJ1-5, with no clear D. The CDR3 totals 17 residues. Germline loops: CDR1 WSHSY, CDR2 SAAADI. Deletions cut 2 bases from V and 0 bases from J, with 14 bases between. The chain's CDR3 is CASSEGWRGYSNQPQHF. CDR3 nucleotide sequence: TGCGCCAGCAGTGAGGGGTGGAGAGGATATAGCAATCAGCCCCAGCATTTT.

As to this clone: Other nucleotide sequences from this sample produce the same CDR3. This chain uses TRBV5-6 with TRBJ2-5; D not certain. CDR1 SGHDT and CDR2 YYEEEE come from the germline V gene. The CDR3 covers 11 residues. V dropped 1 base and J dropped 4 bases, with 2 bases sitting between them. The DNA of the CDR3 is TGTGCCAGCAGCTTGAGAGAGACCCAGTACTTC. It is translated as CASSLRETQYF. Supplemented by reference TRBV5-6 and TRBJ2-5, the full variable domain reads DAGVTQSPTHLIKTRGQQVTLRCSPKSGHDTVSWYQQALGQGPQFIFQYYEEEERQRGNFPDRFSGHQFPNYSSELNVNALLLGDSALYLCASSLRETQYFGPGTRLLVL.

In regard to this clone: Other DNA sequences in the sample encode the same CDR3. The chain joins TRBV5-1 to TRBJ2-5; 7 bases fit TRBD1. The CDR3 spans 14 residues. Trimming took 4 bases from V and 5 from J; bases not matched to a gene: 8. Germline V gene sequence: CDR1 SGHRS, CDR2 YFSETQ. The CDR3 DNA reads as TGCGCCAGCAGCCCGAGACAGGGTCGGGAGACCCAGTACTTC. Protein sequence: CASSPRQGRETQYF. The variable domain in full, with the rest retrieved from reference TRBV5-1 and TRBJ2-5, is KAGVTQTPRYLIKTRGQQVTLSCSPISGHRSVSWYQQTPGQGLQFLFEYFSETQRNKGNFPGRFSGRQFSNSRSEMNVSTLELGDSALYLCASSPRQGRETQYFGPGTRLLVL.

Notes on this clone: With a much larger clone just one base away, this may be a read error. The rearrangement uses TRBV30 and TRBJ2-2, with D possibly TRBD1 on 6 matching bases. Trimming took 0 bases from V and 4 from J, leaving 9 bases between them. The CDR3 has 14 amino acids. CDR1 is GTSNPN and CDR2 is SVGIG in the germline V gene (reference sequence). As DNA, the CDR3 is TGTGCCTGGAGTGTACAGGGTAGCACCGGGGAGCTGTTTTTT. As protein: CAWSVQGSTGELFF.

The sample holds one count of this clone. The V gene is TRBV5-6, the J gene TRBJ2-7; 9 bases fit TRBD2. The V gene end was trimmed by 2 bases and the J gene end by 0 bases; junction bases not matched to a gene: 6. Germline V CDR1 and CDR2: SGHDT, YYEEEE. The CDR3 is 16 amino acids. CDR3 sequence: CASSLLAGTVSYEQYF. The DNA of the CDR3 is TGTGCCAGCAGCTTACTAGCGGGTACCGTCTCCTACGAGCAGTACTTC. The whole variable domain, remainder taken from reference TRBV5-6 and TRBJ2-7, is DAGVTQSPTHLIKTRGQQVTLRCSPKSGHDTVSWYQQALGQGPQFIFQYYEEEERQRGNFPDRFSGHQFPNYSSELNVNALLLGDSALYLCASSLLAGTVSYEQYFGPGTRLTVT.

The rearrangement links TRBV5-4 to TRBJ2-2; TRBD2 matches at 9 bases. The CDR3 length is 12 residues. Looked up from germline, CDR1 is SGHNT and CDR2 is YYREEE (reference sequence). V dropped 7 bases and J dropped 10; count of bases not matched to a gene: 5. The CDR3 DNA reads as TGTGCCAGCGCGCGGGAGGGCCAGGAGCTGTTTTTT. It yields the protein CASAREGQELFF. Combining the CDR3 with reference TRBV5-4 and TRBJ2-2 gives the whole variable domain ETGVTQSPTHLIKTRGQQVTLRCSSQSGHNTVSWYQQALGQGPQFIFQYYREEENGRGNFPPRFSGLQFPNYSSELNVNALELDDSALYLCASAREGQELFFGEGSRLTVL.

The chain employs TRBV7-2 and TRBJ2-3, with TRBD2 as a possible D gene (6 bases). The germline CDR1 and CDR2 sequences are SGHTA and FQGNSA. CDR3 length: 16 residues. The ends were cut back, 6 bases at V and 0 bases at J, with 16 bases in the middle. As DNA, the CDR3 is TGTGCCAGCAGTTCGGGACTCCTGGGGAGCACAGATACGCAGTATTTT. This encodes CASSSGLLGSTDTQYF.

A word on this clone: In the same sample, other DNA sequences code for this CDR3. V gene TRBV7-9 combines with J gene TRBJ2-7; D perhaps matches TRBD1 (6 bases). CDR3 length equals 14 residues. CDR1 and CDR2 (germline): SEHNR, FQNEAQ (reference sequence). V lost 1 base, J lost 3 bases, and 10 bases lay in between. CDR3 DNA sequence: TGTGCCAGCAGCTTAGGGACAGCAGACTACGAGCAGTACTTC. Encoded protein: CASSLGTADYEQYF.

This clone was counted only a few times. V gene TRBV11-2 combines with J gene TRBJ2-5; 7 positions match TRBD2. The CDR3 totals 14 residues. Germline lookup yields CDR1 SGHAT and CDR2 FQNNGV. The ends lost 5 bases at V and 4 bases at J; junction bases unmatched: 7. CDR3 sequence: CASSAGVAGETQYF. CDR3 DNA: TGTGCCAGCAGCGCCGGAGTAGCGGGAGAGACCCAGTACTTC.

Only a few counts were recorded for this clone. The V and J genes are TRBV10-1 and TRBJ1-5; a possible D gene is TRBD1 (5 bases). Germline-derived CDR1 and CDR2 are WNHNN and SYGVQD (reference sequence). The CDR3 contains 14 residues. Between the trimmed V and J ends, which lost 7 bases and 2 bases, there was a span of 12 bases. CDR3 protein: CASIPGRGNQPQHF. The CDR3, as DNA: TGCGCCAGCATTCCGGGGCGGGGCAATCAGCCCCAGCATTTT.

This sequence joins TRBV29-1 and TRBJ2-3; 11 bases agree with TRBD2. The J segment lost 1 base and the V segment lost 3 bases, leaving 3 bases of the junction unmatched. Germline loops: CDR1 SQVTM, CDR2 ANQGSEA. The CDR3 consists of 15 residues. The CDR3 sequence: CSVEKLAGGTDTQYF. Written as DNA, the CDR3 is TGCAGCGTTGAGAAACTAGCGGGAGGCACAGATACGCAGTATTTT.

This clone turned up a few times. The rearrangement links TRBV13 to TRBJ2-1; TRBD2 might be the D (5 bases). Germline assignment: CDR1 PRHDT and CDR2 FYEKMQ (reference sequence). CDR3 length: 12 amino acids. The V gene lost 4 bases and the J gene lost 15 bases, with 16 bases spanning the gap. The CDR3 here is CASSSRGQRLFF. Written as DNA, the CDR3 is TGTGCCAGCAGCTCCCGGGGTCAGAGGCTGTTCTTC.